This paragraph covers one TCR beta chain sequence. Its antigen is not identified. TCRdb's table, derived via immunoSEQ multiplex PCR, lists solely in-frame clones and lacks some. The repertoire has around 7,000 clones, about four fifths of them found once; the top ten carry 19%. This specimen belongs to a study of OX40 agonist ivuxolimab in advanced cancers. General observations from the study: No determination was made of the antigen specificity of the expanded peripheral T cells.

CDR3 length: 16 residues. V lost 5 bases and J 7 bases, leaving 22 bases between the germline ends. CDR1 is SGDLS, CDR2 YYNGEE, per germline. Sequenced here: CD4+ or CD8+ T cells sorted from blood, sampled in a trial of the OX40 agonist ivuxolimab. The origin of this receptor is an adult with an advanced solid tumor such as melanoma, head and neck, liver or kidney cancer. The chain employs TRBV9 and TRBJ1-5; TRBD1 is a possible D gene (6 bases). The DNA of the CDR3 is TGTGCCAGCAGTTCCGACCAGGGGAAAGGTGAACAGCCCCAGCATTTT. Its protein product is CASSSDQGKGEQPQHF. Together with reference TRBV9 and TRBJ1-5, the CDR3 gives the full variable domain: DSGVTQTPKHLITATGQRVTLRCSPRSGDLSVYWYQQSLDQGLQFLIQYYNGEERAKGNILERFSAQQFPDLHSELNLSSLELGDSALYFCASSSDQGKGEQPQHFGDGTRLSIL.